Listed here are 10 T cell receptor beta chains from one sample, sequenced in a study of graft-versus-host responses after intestinal transplantation. Using immunoSEQ multiplex PCR, the repertoire was profiled, and TCRdb retains in-frame clones only, with some absent. The table shows just over 85,000 clones, with 85% to 95% occurring only once. No antigens are known for them. The sequenced sample was unstimulated CD8+ T cells sorted from spleen or lymph node cells, obtained before transplant. These receptors came from a human donor who was the organ donor for an intestinal transplant.

CDR3 sequence (DNA): TGCGCCAGCAGCCAGCCAGCGGGGGCGCCAATCTACGAGCAGTACTTC. This sequence encodes CASSQPAGAPIYEQYF. The chain joins TRBV4-3 to TRBJ2-7; 8 bases align to TRBD2. Trimming cost V 3 bases and J 3 bases; bases outside gene matches: 10. CDR3 length equals 16 residues. Germline V gives CDR1 LGHNA, CDR2 YSLEER.

V gene TRBV27 combines with J gene TRBJ1-1; D gene unclear. CDR3 length equals 13 residues. CDR1 and CDR2 from the germline V gene are MNHEY and SMNVEV (reference sequence). Trimming removed 4 bases at V and 4 bases at J, with 10 bases between. The CDR3 DNA is TGTGCCAGCAGTTATACGGGTGGCACTGAAGCTTTCTTT. This codes for CASSYTGGTEAFF.

This chain joins TRBV19 and TRBJ2-1, with D hard to call. From germline, CDR1 is LNHDA and CDR2 SQIVND (reference sequence). The V end was cut by 5 bases, the J end by 0 bases, with 8 bases between. The CDR3 covers 14 residues. The CDR3 here is CASSAYTSYNEQFF. In nucleotides, the CDR3 is TGTGCCAGTAGTGCGTATACCTCCTACAATGAGCAGTTCTTC.

The gene calls are TRBV4-2 and TRBJ2-1; D perhaps matches TRBD2 (7 bases). There are 15 residues in the CDR3. Trimming stripped 1 base from V and 4 bases from J, with 11 bases between. CDR1 and CDR2 from the germline V gene are LGHNA and YNFKEQ. The CDR3 region is CASSQVGGAYNEQFF. CDR3 DNA sequence: TGTGCCAGCAGCCAAGTGGGGGGGGCTTACAATGAGCAGTTCTTC.

The V and J genes are TRBV27 and TRBJ1-6, with TRBD1 matching 7 bases. The V segment lost 5 bases and the J segment 4 bases; nucleotides outside the gene matches: 8. This CDR3 has 16 residues. Germline values: CDR1 MNHEY, CDR2 SMNVEV (reference sequence). The CDR3 is CASSPTGSLYNSPLHF. DNA of the CDR3: TGTGCCAGCAGTCCGACAGGGTCCCTTTATAATTCACCCCTCCACTTT.

CDR3 bases: TGTGCCAGCAGCCCCCCCCACACAGATACGCAGTATTTT. Translating it yields CASSPPHTDTQYF. The chain employs TRBV7-3 and TRBJ2-3; D not certain. CDR3 length: 13 residues. CDR1 SGHTA and CDR2 FQGTGA come from the germline V gene. Trimming stripped 5 bases from V and 2 bases from J, with 8 bases between.

The chain combines TRBV4-3 with TRBJ2-7, with D possibly being TRBD2 (6 bases). Between the trimmed V and J ends, which lost 0 bases and 5 bases, there was a span of 11 bases. The CDR3 is 14 amino acids. CDR1 is LGHNA, CDR2 YSLEER, per germline. This CDR3 is CASSQDGGIDEQYF. CDR3 sequence (DNA): TGCGCCAGCAGCCAAGATGGGGGGATAGACGAGCAGTACTTC.

This chain joins TRBV2 and TRBJ2-7; 14 bases map to TRBD2. V was clipped by 7 bases and J by 0 bases; unmatched bases: 5. Germline CDR1 SNHLY, CDR2 FYNNEI. CDR3 size: 16 residues. CDR3 DNA: TGTGCCAGCAAGGGACTAGCGGGGGCCTCCTCCTACGAGCAGTACTTC. Its protein product is CASKGLAGASSYEQYF.

The rearrangement joins TRBV4-2 to TRBJ1-4; 12 bases agree with TRBD1. Per the germline V gene, CDR1 is LGHNA and CDR2 is YNFKEQ. The CDR3 has 16 amino acids. V shed 4 bases and J 8 bases; nucleotides not matched to a gene: 8. CDR3 sequence reads: CASSRGTGGSWEKLFF. DNA for the CDR3: TGTGCCAGCAGCCGGGGGACAGGGGGCTCGTGGGAAAAACTGTTTTTT.

This clone appeared once. The chain joins TRBV4-1 to TRBJ1-6, with D possibly matching TRBD1 (6 bases). Germline CDR1 reads MGHRA; CDR2 reads YSYEKL. The V end lost 1 base, the J end lost 10 bases, and 11 bases lay between the germline ends. This CDR3 contains 14 residues. This chain's CDR3 is CASSQAGVGSPLHF. DNA of the CDR3: TGCGCCAGCAGCCAAGCAGGGGTCGGGTCACCCCTCCACTTT.